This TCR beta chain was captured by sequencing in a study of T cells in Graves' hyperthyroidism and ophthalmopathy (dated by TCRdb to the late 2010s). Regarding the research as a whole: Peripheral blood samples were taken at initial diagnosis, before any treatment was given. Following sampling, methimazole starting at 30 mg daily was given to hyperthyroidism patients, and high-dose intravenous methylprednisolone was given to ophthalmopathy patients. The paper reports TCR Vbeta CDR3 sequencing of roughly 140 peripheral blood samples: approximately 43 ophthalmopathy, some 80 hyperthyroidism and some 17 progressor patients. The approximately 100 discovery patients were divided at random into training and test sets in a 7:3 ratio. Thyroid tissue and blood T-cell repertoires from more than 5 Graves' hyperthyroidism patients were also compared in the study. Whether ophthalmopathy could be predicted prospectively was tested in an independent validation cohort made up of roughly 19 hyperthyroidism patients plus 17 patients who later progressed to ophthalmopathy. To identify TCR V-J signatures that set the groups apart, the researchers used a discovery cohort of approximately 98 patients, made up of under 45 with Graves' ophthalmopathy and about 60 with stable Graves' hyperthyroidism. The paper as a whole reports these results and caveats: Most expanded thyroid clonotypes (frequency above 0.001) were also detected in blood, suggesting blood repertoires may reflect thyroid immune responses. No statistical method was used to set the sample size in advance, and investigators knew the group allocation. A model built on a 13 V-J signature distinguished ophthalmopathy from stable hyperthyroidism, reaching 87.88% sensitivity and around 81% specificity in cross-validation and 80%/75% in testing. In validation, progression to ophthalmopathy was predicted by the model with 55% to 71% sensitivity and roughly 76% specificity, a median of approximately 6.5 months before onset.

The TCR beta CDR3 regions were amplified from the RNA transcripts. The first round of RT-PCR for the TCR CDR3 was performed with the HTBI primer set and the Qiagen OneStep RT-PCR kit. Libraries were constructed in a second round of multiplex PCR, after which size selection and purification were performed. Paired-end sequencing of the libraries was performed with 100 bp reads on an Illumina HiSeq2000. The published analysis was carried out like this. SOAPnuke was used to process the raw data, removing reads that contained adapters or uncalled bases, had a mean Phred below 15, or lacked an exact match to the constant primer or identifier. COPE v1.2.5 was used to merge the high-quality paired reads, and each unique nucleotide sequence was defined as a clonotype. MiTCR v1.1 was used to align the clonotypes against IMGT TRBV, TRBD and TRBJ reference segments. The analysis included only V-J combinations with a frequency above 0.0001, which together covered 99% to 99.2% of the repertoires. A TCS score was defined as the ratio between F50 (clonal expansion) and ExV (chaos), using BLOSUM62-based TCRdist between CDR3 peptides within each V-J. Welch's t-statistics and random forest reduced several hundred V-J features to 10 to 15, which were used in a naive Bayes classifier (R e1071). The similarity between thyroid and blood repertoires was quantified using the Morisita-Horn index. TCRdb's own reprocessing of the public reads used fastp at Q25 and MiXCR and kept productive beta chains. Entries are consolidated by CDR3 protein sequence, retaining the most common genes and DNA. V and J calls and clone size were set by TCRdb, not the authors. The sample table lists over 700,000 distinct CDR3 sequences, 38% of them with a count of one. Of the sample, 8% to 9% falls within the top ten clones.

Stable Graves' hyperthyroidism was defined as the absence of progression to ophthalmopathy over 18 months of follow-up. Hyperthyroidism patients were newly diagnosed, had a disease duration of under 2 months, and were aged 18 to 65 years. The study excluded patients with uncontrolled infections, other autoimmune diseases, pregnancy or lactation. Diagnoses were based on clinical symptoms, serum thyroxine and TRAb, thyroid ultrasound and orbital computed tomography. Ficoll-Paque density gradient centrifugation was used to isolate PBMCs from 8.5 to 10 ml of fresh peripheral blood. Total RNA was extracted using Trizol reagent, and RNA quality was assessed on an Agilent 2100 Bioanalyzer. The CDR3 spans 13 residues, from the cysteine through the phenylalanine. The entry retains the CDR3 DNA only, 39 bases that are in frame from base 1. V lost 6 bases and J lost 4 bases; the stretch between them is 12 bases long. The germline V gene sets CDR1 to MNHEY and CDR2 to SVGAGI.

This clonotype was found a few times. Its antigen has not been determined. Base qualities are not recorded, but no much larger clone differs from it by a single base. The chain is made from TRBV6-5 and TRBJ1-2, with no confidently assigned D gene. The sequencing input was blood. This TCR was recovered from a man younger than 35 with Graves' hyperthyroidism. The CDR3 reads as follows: CASSPGSAYGYTF. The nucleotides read TGTGCCAGCAGCCCCGGGTCCGCCTATGGCTACACCTTC.